This T cell receptor (beta chain) was captured in a study of human T cells and chemical hapten exposure (dated by TCRdb to about 2021). With respect to the entire study: For sensitization, 2% DPC in acetone was applied to a 2 cm by 2 cm area of upper inner arm skin. Blood samples were taken from patients before sensitization (week 0) and at 2, 6 and about 24 weeks after DPC sensitization. Libraries were combined into a pool for sequencing, and differences in TCR yield between samples came mainly from small differences in library volumes within the pool. Alopecia areata with under or over 50% scalp involvement, alopecia totalis and alopecia universalis were represented in the patient cohort, which was mostly female. Blood for TCR sequencing was provided by twenty-nine alopecia patients at one to four time points (pre-sensitization, 2, 6 and 24 weeks). Patch testing on the upper back used Finn chambers containing 0.01% DPC, with scoring done after 6 days according to International Contact Dermatitis Research Group standards. Patients additionally received weekly therapeutic DPC doses to the scalp throughout the roughly 25-week study period. The study tracked peripheral blood TCR repertoire changes in vivo during primary and secondary sensitization to the hapten diphenylcyclopropenone (DPC) in alopecia patients. The investigation overall reported the following: Compared with pre-sensitization or healthy control sets, expanded TCRs formed significantly more large CDR3 similarity clusters, which is consistent with antigen-driven responses. Alopecia, a presumed autoimmune disease, was present in all patients, so the immune response of the patients might differ from that of healthy individuals. A positive correlation was found between the number of PT1 expanded TCRs and patch test score, with significance reached at thresholds 8, 16 and 32 but not 4. After repeated subsampling, the strength of the expansion versus patch-test correlation and the threshold at which it became significant changed. DPC sensitization did not change the number of TCRs with a frequency above 1 in 1000, and there was no evidence of changes in global repertoire structure.

This clonotype was seen a handful of times. What this receptor recognizes is not known. No base-level quality is on record; no much larger clone is a single base apart. The protocol used for the library was RACE. The sample was run on a NextSeq 500. During library preparation, unique molecular identifiers were attached to individual cDNA molecules so that TCRs could be counted quantitatively and reproducibly. Both TCR alpha and TCR beta chains were sequenced from each blood RNA sample. As for how the authors treated the data: The median number of TCRs per sample was some 100,000, ranging from roughly 20,000 to 690,600. V, J and CDR3 annotation of the TCR reads was performed with the Decombinator software suite. To make PS versus PT1 abundance plots, every sample was subsampled to the same number of TCRs (28,000). Expanded TCRs were defined as absent before sensitization and observed at least eight times at the 2-week time point. In-frame beta chains were kept once TCRdb had trimmed the public reads at Q25 with fastp and called clones with MiXCR. Rows matching on CDR3 protein sequence are summarized as one entry with the most common DNA and genes. In this record, the V and J calls reflect TCRdb's handling and not the investigators' own analysis. The sample has roughly 120,000 distinct CDR3 sequences on record, 9.2% of them singletons. 3% to 4% of the sample rests with the top ten.

V and J lose 4 bases and 4 bases, and a span of 7 bases separates them. Spanning cysteine to phenylalanine, the CDR3 consists of 12 amino acids. Only CDR3 DNA remains: 36 bases, in frame from the first base. CDR1 and CDR2 were assigned from the germline V gene (reference sequence) as LNHDA and SQIVND. Taken with the paper, the label for time point translates to: patch test 2, 6 weeks after DPC sensitization. This sample's treatment or condition label indicates: therapeutic diphenylcyclopropenone sensitization with weekly scalp DPC. Blood at each patch-test visit was drawn before the patch test was applied. Patients were considered eligible if aged 18 to 70, diagnosed with alopecia and deemed suitable for DPC therapy, and patients were excluded if pregnant. Total RNA was extracted from unfractionated whole blood that had been collected in Tempus Blood RNA tubes.

The rearranged segments are TRBV19 and TRBJ1-2; matching of 5 bases hints at TRBD1 as the D gene. Sample: whole blood, taken in connection with sensitization to the hapten diphenylcyclopropenone (DPC). This receptor was obtained from a middle-aged woman with alopecia areata. Some clones in this sample may be carry-over from other donors' samples. The DNA sequence is TGTGCCAGTAGTAGGGACTTCTATGGCTACACCTTC. It codes for CASSRDFYGYTF.